These T cell receptor beta chains were read from a single sample in a study of cytomegalovirus exposure and HLA in healthy donors. Here immunoSEQ multiplex PCR was the method, and the copy in TCRdb shows in-frame clones only, minus some. The sample has approximately 140,000 clones; roughly three quarters are singletons. Sequenced material: PBMCs. These receptors were taken from a human donor in good health. Both conserved end residues are part of each CDR3. Fields, in order: J gene, V gene, clone size, CDR3 protein. Clone size is shown for a subset of rows, as once, few, many or a class of expanded clone.

>TRBJ2-5|TRBV20-1|NA
CSARVRVEYF
>TRBJ2-3|TRBV2|NA
CASSEEQGSGDTQYF
>TRBJ2-1|TRBV11-2|NA
CASSLGTFIRGEEQFF
>TRBJ2-2|TRBV28|few
CASRLAGAGTGELFF
>TRBJ1-1|TRBV13|NA
CASSSTGLDTEAFF
>TRBJ1-2|TRBV6-1|once
CASSALRYEDLYGYTF
>TRBJ1-1|TRBV5-4|few
CASSFPETEAFF
>TRBJ2-2|TRBV2|once
CAVHWRNTGELFF
>TRBJ2-5|TRBV5-1|once
CASSSPGLAGGQETQYF
>TRBJ2-2|TRBV7-8|NA
CASSLDTSSRTGELFF
>NA|TRBV6-1|few
CASSESWGGTYEQYF
>TRBJ2-7|TRBV28|NA
CATTPGGRGYEQYF
>TRBJ1-1|TRBV15|NA
CATSREKSGQTNTEAFF
>TRBJ1-5|TRBV28|few
CASSLFGGYYQPQHF
>TRBJ2-7|TRBV6-5|NA
CASSSPRTATYEQYF
>TRBJ2-7|TRBV7-8|NA
CASSSTRQGDYEQYF
>TRBJ1-1|TRBV19|NA
CASSGLSLEAFF
>TRBJ1-3|TRBV30|NA
CAWSPVPGNTIYF
>TRBJ2-3|TRBV9|NA
CASKPNDSPDTQYF
>TRBJ2-3|TRBV7-2|few
CASSLFPRQSTDTQYF
>TRBJ2-2|TRBV2|NA
CASRREASSNTGELFF
>TRBJ2-5|TRBV2|NA
CASRETGGKETQYF
>TRBJ1-4|TRBV5-4|NA
CASSSRGGGIEKLFF
>TRBJ1-5|TRBV28|NA
CASSSDRVALVNQPQHF
>TRBJ1-1|TRBV9|NA
CASSVVGSNTEAFF
>TRBJ2-3|TRBV30|NA
CAWSILSGGRRTDTQYF
>TRBJ1-1|TRBV7-9|NA
CASSNLNRGDDEAFF